Listed below are T cell receptor beta chains from one sample, sequenced in a study of identical twins. TCRdb redid the calling of the 5' RACE reads with MiXCR, one entry per CDR3 protein. The data show about 100,000 distinct CDR3 sequences, 5.5% to 7% seen once. The sequenced sample consisted of memory T cells sorted from blood. These receptors were obtained from a woman aged 45-65 years in good health. The CDR3 runs from the conserved cysteine through the conserved F or W. D genes are given only for firm matches. Clone size is given for some rows only: seen once, a few or many times, or a class if the clone is expanded.

length,D,V,J,size,DNA,CDR3
15,TRBD1,TRBV19,TRBJ1-1,many,TGTGCCAGTAAGCCCCCTAACAGGGGGCTTACTGAAGCTTTCTTT,CASKPPNRGLTEAFF
15,.,TRBV3-1,TRBJ2-2,many,TGTGCCAGCAGCCACGGCAGCTCAAAGGCCGGGGAGCTGTTTTTT,CASSHGSSKAGELFF
14,.,TRBV7-9,TRBJ1-2,many,TGTGCCAGCGGGGGTAGCAGAAATTACTATGGCTACACCTTC,CASGGSRNYYGYTF
16,TRBD2,TRBV6-5,TRBJ2-5,few,TGTGCCAGCAGTTACTCATCCGCGGGAGGGGCTACGACCCAGTACTTC,CASSYSSAGGATTQYF
12,.,TRBV20-1,TRBJ2-7,.,TGCAGTGCTAGAGAGGGGCCCTTGAGGCAGTACTTC,CSAREGPLRQYF
16,.,TRBV21-1,TRBJ1-6,.,TGTGCCAGCAGCCAACCGGGACAGGGTTTTAATTCACCCCTCCACTTT,CASSQPGQGFNSPLHF
15,.,TRBV7-9,TRBJ1-2,few,TGTGCCAGCAGTAGCGGGGGGGCGGTGAGATATGGCTACACCTTC,CASSSGGAVRYGYTF
13,.,TRBV29-1,TRBJ2-6,many,TGCAGCGTATTAGGGCCCGGGGCCAACGTCCTGACTTTC,CSVLGPGANVLTF
14,.,TRBV6-1,TRBJ1-3,many,TGTGCCAGCAGTGATGTCCTCTCTGGAAACACCATATATTTT,CASSDVLSGNTIYF
15,TRBD2,TRBV5-4,TRBJ2-3,many,TGTGCCAGCAGCTTGGAAGCGGGAGAGTTAGATACGCAGTATTTT,CASSLEAGELDTQYF
13,.,TRBV5-6,TRBJ2-2,many,TGTGCCAGCAGCTTGGTGGACACCGGGGAGCTGTTTTTT,CASSLVDTGELFF
14,.,TRBV5-1,TRBJ1-1,.,TGCGCCAGCAGCTCGAGGGACCTTGGGACTGAAGCTTTCTTT,CASSSRDLGTEAFF
17,TRBD2,TRBV5-1,TRBJ2-5,many,TGCGCCAGCTGCAAAACCGGGACTAGCGGGAGCAAAGAGACCCAGTACTTC,CASCKTGTSGSKETQYF
14,.,TRBV7-8,TRBJ2-5,.,TGTGCCAGCAGCGATCGACAGGCAGAGGAGACCCAGTACTTC,CASSDRQAEETQYF
18,TRBD2,TRBV3-1,TRBJ2-4,few,TGTGCCAGCAGCCAAGATGGGGCTAGCGGGAGGGCCAGGGACATTCAGTACTTC,CASSQDGASGRARDIQYF
15,TRBD1,TRBV18,TRBJ2-7,many,TGTGCCAGCTCACCCGCGACAGGGGGCGGTTCCGAGCAGTACTTC,CASSPATGGGSEQYF
15,TRBD2,TRBV12-3/TRBV12-4,TRBJ2-3,many,TGTGCCAGCAGTCGGACTAGCGGGAAGACAGATACGCAGTATTTT,CASSRTSGKTDTQYF
19,TRBD1,TRBV4-2,TRBJ2-3,many,TGTGCCAGCAGCCAAGATTCGGGTCGGGGACAGGGCTGGACAGATACGCAGTATTTT,CASSQDSGRGQGWTDTQYF
14,TRBD2,TRBV30,TRBJ2-2,many,TGTGCCTGGAGTACTGGGACTAGCAGCGGGGAGCTGTTTTTT,CAWSTGTSSGELFF
14,.,TRBV9,TRBJ1-3,many,TGTGCCAGCAGCGTAGGGCAGACTGGAAACACCATATATTTT,CASSVGQTGNTIYF
14,TRBD1,TRBV12-3/TRBV12-4,TRBJ1-5,many,TGTGCCAGCAGTACAGGGGGTGGAATCCAGCCCCAGCATTTT,CASSTGGGIQPQHF
12,.,TRBV20-1,TRBJ1-1,few,TGCAGCCAGGGCACCTTGAACACTGAAGCTTTCTTT,CSQGTLNTEAFF
15,.,TRBV7-3,TRBJ2-1,few,TGTGCCAGCAGCTTAATCGGGACTTCCTACAATGAGCAGTTCTTC,CASSLIGTSYNEQFF
16,.,TRBV4-1,TRBJ2-1,few,TGCGCCAGCAGCCACCCGGGACCAAGTTCCTACAATGAGCAGTTCTTC,CASSHPGPSSYNEQFF
17,TRBD2,TRBV5-1,TRBJ2-5,.,TGCGCCAGCAGCTTGGAGGAGCTAGCAGCGGGAGTGGAGACCCAGTACTTC,CASSLEELAAGVETQYF
20,TRBD1,TRBV20-1,TRBJ2-6,.,TGCAGTGCTAGAGATAGACGGACAGGGGGCGCTTACTCTGGGGCCAACGTCCTGACTTTC,CSARDRRTGGAYSGANVLTF
14,.,TRBV2,TRBJ2-7,many,TGTGCCAGCAATAGAGTAGCGGACTCCTACGAGCAGTACTTC,CASNRVADSYEQYF
15,.,TRBV14,TRBJ2-1,many,TGTGCCAGCAGCCACCTAGGATCTACCTACAATGAGCAGTTCTTC,CASSHLGSTYNEQFF
15,.,TRBV12-3/TRBV12-4,TRBJ1-4,many,TGTGCCAGCAATCCGGGACGCGCAACTAATGAAAAACTGTTTTTT,CASNPGRATNEKLFF
16,.,TRBV5-1,TRBJ1-5,many,TGCGCCAGCAGCTTGGATTCCGACATGGGCAATCAGCCCCAGCATTTT,CASSLDSDMGNQPQHF
13,.,TRBV5-6,TRBJ2-7,many,TGTGCCAGCAGCTCCCCAGGAGGGTTGGAGCAGTACTTC,CASSSPGGLEQYF
13,.,TRBV9,TRBJ2-7,many,TGTGCCAGCAGCCGCCCGGAAGCCTACGAGCAGTACTTC,CASSRPEAYEQYF
13,.,TRBV2,TRBJ1-5,many,TGTGCCAGCAGTGATAGGGGAAGTCAGCCCCAGCATTTT,CASSDRGSQPQHF
12,.,TRBV12-3/TRBV12-4,TRBJ2-1,few,TGTGCCAGCGGCGGGATCAGGAATGAGCAGTTCTTC,CASGGIRNEQFF
18,TRBD2,TRBV30,TRBJ2-1,many,TGTGCCTGGGTGGGGGGCAGGCTTGGACTAGCGGGAACCAATGAGCAGTTCTTC,CAWVGGRLGLAGTNEQFF